The next 2 T cell receptor beta chains were all read from a single sample in a study of T cells after yellow fever vaccination. TCRdb redid the calling of the 5' RACE reads with MiXCR, one entry per CDR3 protein. The data show about 500,000 distinct CDR3 sequences, around 16% seen once. The sample consisted of PBMCs, taken 5 to 6 days after the first yellow fever vaccination. Receptors were obtained from a man between 18 and 35 years old who received the YFV17D yellow fever vaccine.

This clonotype is labeled as medium-sized (0.01 to 0.1%). This chain joins TRBV7-9 and TRBJ1-1, with D possibly matching TRBD1 (5 bases). The germline V and J ends were trimmed by 5 bases and 5 bases, with 9 bases remaining between them. The CDR3 loop spans 12 amino acids. The germline gives CDR1 SEHNR, CDR2 FQNEAQ (reference sequence). The CDR3 loop is CASSPGQTEAFF. The CDR3 region has the DNA TGTGCCAGCAGCCCCGGACAAACTGAAGCTTTCTTT.

This clonotype appeared a few times. The rearrangement links TRBV18 to TRBJ1-3, with D maybe TRBD1 (5 bases). Germline loops: CDR1 KGHSH, CDR2 LQKENI. This CDR3 has 13 residues. V lost 10 bases to trimming and J lost 8 bases, with 18 bases between them. This CDR3 reads CATNPGQADTIYF. CDR3 bases: TGTGCCACCAACCCGGGGCAGGCGGACACCATATATTTT.